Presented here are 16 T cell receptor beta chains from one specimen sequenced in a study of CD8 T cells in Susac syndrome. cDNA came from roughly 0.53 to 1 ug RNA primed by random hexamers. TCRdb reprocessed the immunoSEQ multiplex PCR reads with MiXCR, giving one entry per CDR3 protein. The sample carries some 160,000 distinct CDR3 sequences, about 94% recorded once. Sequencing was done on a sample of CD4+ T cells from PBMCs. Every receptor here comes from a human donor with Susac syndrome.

The CDR3 DNA is TGTGCCAGCAGTTTATCCGCGGGTGCGGATCAGCCCCAGCATTTT. This gives the protein CASSLSAGADQPQHF. The gene calls are TRBV12-3 or TRBV12-4 and TRBJ1-5, with D hard to call. Trimming cost V 2 bases and J 5 bases, with 13 bases left between them. This CDR3 region has 15 residues.

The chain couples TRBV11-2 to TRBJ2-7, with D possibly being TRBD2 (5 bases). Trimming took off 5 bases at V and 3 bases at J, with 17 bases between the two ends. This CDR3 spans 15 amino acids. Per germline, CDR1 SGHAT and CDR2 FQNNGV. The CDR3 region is CASSPRTIRGYEQYF. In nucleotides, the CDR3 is TGTGCCAGCAGCCCCCGGACGATACGGGGCTACGAGCAGTACTTC.

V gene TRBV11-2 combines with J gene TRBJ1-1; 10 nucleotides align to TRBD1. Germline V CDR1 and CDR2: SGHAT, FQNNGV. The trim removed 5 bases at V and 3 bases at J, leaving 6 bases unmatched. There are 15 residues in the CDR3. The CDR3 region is CASSVQTGGYTEAFF. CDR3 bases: TGTGCCAGCAGCGTCCAGACAGGGGGCTACACTGAAGCTTTCTTT.

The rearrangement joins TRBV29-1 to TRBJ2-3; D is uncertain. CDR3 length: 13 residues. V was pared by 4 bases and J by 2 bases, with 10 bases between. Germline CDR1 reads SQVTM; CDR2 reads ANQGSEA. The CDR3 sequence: CSVVPLNTDTQYF. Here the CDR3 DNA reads TGCAGCGTTGTACCCCTAAACACAGATACGCAGTATTTT.

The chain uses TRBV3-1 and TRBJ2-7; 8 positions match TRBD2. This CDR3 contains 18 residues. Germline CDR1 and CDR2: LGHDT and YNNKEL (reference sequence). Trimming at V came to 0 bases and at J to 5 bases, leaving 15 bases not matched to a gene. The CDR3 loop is CASSQDPYSLAGRNEQYF. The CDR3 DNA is TGTGCCAGCAGCCAAGATCCCTATTCATTAGCGGGGCGCAACGAGCAGTACTTC.

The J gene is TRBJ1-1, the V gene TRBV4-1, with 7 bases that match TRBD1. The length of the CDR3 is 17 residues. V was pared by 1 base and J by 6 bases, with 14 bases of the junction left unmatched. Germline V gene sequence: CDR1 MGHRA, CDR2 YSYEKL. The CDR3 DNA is TGCGCCAGCAGCCAAGGGCCTGACAGGGTAAGGGACGCTGAAGCTTTCTTT. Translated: CASSQGPDRVRDAEAFF.

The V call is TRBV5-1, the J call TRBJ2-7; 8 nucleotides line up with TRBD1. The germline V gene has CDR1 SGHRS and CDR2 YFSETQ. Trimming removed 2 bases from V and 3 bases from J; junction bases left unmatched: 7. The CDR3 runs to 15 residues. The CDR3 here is CASSLGTGTGYEQYF. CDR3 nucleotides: TGCGCCAGCAGCTTAGGGACAGGTACAGGCTACGAGCAGTACTTC.

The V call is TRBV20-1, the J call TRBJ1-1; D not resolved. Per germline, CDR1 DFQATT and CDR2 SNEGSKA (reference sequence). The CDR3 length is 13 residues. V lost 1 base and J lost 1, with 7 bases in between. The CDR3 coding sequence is TGCAGTGCTAGAGGTGGGGAGAACACTGAAGCTTTCTTT. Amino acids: CSARGGENTEAFF.

Here the CDR3 reads CSAPASTANTEAFF. CDR3 DNA: TGCAGTGCTCCCGCCTCGACAGCAAACACTGAAGCTTTCTTT. The chain couples TRBV20-1 to TRBJ1-1; a possible D gene is TRBD1 (5 bases). V shed 5 bases and J shed 2 bases, with 15 bases lying between them. Germline V gives CDR1 DFQATT, CDR2 SNEGSKA (reference sequence). The CDR3 spans 14 residues.

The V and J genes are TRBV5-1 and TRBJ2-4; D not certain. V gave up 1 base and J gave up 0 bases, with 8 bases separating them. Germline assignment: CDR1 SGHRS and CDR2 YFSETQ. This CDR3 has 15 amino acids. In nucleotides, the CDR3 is TGCGCCAGCAGCTTGAGGGATGTAGCCAAAAACATTCAGTACTTC. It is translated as CASSLRDVAKNIQYF.

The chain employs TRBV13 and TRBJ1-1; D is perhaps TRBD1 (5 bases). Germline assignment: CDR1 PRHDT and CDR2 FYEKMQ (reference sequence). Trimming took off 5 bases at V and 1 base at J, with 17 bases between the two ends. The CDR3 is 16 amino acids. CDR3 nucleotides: TGTGCCAGCAGCCGCCCGGGGGTCGGCGAGAACACTGAAGCTTTCTTT. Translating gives CASSRPGVGENTEAFF.

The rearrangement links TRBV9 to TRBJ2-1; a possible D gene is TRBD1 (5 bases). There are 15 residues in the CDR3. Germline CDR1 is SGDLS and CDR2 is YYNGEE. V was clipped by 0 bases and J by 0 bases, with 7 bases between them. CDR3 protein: CASSVAGNSYNEQFF. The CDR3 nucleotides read TGTGCCAGCAGCGTAGCAGGGAACTCCTACAATGAGCAGTTCTTC.

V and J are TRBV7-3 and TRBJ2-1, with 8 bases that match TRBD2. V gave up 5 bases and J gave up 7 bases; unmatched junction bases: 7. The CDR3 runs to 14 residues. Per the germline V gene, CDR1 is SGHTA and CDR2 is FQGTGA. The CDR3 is CASSVAGNWNEQFF. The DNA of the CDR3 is TGTGCCAGCAGCGTAGCGGGAAATTGGAATGAGCAGTTCTTC.

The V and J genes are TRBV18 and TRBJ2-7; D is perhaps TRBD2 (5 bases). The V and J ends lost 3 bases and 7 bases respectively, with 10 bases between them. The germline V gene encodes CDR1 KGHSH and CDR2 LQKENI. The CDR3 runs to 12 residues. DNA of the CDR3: TGTGCCAGCTCACCTGCGGGCTCTGAGCAGTACTTC. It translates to CASSPAGSEQYF.

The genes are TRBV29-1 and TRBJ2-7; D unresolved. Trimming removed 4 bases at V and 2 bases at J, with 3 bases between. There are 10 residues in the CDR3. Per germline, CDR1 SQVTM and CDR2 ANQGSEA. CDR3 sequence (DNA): TGCAGCGTTGTTACCTACGAGCAGTACTTC. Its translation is CSVVTYEQYF.

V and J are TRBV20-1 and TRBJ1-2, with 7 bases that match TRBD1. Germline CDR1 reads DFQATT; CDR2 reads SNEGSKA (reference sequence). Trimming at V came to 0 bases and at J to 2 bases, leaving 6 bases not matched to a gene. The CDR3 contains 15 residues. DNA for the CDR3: TGCAGTGCTAGAGAAACAGGGGCCTTCAACTATGGCTACACCTTC. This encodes CSARETGAFNYGYTF.